Sequencing of this T cell receptor (beta chain) was carried out in a study of regulatory T cells in long-lasting Graves disease. CDR1 is SGDLS, CDR2 YYNGEE, per germline. The CDR3 totals 15 residues. Trimming removed 4 bases at V and 3 bases at J, with 16 bases between. Study findings and constraints: Favoring TRBV28, TRBJ1-2 and TRBJ2-5 was a feature seen in persistent disease.

Researchers made TCR beta libraries by using iRepertoire HTBI primers and running Arm-PCR on CDR3 regions. TCRdb recomputed calls from the multiplex PCR reads with MiXCR, one row per CDR3 protein. This sample yields some 460,000 distinct CDR3 sequences, of which 16% are seen a single time; more than 10% belongs to the top ten. Noted time point: newly diagnosed GD, antithyroid drugs for less than 3 months. The TCR library was prepared using RNA isolated from PBMCs. A peripheral blood sample, nine milliliters in volume, was drawn into EDTA tubes. This clonotype came up many times. The antigen remains undetermined. The data were also submitted as part of a second study, on T cells in Graves' hyperthyroidism and ophthalmopathy. As that study records: HTBI primers were used for first-round RT-PCR of the TCR CDR3. Peripheral blood also featured most of the thyroid clonotypes expanded above 0.001.

The TCR originated in a man aged 35-49 years with Graves disease. The chain is built from TRBV9 and TRBJ1-1; a weak D match, TRBD1 (6 bases). The sequencing used peripheral blood mononuclear cells (PBMCs), collected at new diagnosis, from a patient treated with antithyroid drugs. In nucleotides, the CDR3 is TGTGCCAGCAGCTTCAGGGACACGCGGGACACTGAAGCTTTCTTT. It yields the protein CASSFRDTRDTEAFF.